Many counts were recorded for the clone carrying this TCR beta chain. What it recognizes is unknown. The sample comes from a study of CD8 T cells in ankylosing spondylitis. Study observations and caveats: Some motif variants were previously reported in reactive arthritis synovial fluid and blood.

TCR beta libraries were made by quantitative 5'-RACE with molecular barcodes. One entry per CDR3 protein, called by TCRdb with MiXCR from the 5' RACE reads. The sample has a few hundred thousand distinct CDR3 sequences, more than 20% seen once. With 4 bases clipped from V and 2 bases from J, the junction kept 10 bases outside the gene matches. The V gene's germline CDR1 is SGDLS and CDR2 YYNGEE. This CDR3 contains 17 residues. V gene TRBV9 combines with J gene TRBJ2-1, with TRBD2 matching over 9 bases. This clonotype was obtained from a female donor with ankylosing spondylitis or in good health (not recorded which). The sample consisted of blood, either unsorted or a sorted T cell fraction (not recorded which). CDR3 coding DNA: TGTGCCAGCAGCTCCCGCGGGAGGGCCCGTACCTACAATGAGCAGTTCTTC. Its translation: CASSSRGRARTYNEQFF.